This T cell receptor beta chain is from a study of beta chain features in type 1 diabetes. The V gene's germline CDR1 is SGHRS and CDR2 YFSETQ. V lost 4 bases and J lost 7; bases outside the gene matches: 9. The CDR3 length is 15 residues. Investigators reverse transcribed all isolated RNA, so they sequenced expressed TCRB transcripts. Here immunoSEQ multiplex PCR was the method, and the copy in TCRdb shows in-frame clones only, minus some. The sample records roughly 180,000 clones, approximately 7.8% being singletons. The authors obtained over 98% purity in all sorted populations. About this clone: Its antigen is currently unknown.

Broader study findings: Lower insertion and higher deletion counts appeared at VDJ junctions in type 1 diabetes patients. It was not settled here whether HLA type affects TCRB rearrangement. Among all four CD4+ subsets, Type 1 diabetes patients had TCRB CDR3s that were moderately but significantly shorter.

The J gene is TRBJ2-2, the V gene TRBV5-1; 8 nucleotides agree with TRBD2. Input material: central memory CD4+ T cells from blood. This clonotype was sampled from a woman aged 40 to 49 with type 1 diabetes. CDR3 DNA: TGCGCCAGCAGCCAGGGACTAGGCGCTAACGGGGAGCTGTTTTTT. This sequence encodes CASSQGLGANGELFF. Full variable domain (missing parts from reference TRBV5-1 and TRBJ2-2): KAGVTQTPRYLIKTRGQQVTLSCSPISGHRSVSWYQQTPGQGLQFLFEYFSETQRNKGNFPGRFSGRQFSNSRSEMNVSTLELGDSALYLCASSQGLGANGELFFGEGSRLTVL.